This T cell receptor (beta chain) emerged from a study of blood T cell repertoires in COVID-19. Overall study: Specimens from acute and convalescent COVID-19 originated in the United States, Italy and Spain.

The table came from immunoSEQ multiplex PCR; TCRdb's copy has only in-frame clones and leaves some out. The sample comprises about 220,000 clones, more than 80% of which are singletons, and 3% to 4% rests with the top ten. Germline-derived CDR1 and CDR2 are SGHVS and FQNEAQ. The CDR3 is 15 amino acids. J lost 4 bases, V lost 5 bases, and 3 bases had no gene match. This rearrangement joins TRBV7-8 to TRBJ2-3, with 13 positions matching TRBD2. The receptor's source is a woman aged 18-29 years in a cohort exposed to, infected with or recovered from COVID-19 (not recorded which). The source material was PBMCs or T cells enriched from blood (not recorded which). CDR3 in amino acids: CASSTTSGRADTQYF. The CDR3 DNA sequence: TGTGCCAGCAGCACCACTAGCGGGAGGGCAGATACGCAGTATTTT.